What follows describes a single T cell receptor (beta chain). Germline lookup yields CDR1 MDHEN and CDR2 SYDVKM. The ends lost 5 bases at V and 3 bases at J; junction bases unmatched: 12. This CDR3 comprises 17 residues. This specimen belongs to a study of blood T cell repertoires in COVID-19. In the study overall: Material from acute and convalescent COVID-19 was sourced from the United States, Italy and Spain. T cells, B-cell-depleted T cells, or PBMCs provided the cDNA or gDNA that served as material.

Per the original methods: Scientists estimated how many nucleated cells there were by amplifying reference gene primers. The data were produced by immunoSEQ multiplex PCR, yet TCRdb's version contains in-frame clones alone and is incomplete. V, J and clone size are taken as reported in that table, and D and trimming were inferred from the DNA itself. In the table there are 75,000 to 85,000 clones, about 90% of which are singletons. The V and J genes are TRBV28 and TRBJ2-3; 9 positions agree with TRBD2. The sample consisted of peripheral blood. The source of this sequence is a human donor in a cohort sampled during active COVID-19. CDR3 in DNA: TGTGCCAGCAGTCCGTGGACCGGGACTAGCTCGACAGATACGCAGTATTTT. Its translation is CASSPWTGTSSTDTQYF.